Listed below are T cell receptor beta chains from one sample, sequenced in a study of metastatic and nonmetastatic thyroid tumors. TCRdb reanalyzed the PCR reads via MiXCR. The table records about 21,000 clones, roughly 24% of them present only once. What was sequenced was blood. The source is a female donor with papillary thyroid cancer or a benign thyroid nodule (not recorded which). Some clones in this sample may be carry-over from other donors' samples. Both conserved end residues are part of each CDR3. The D gene is left open where the match is weak. Clone size is not always given. Where it is, it says once, few, many or a class for expanded clones.

cdr3_aa: CASLGPNEQFF
cdr3_nt: TGTGCCAGCCTCGGGCCCAATGAGCAGTTCTTC
v_call: TRBV28
cdr3_length: 11
clone_size: many
d_call: .
j_call: TRBJ2-1

cdr3_aa: CASKLGSTNEQFF
cdr3_nt: TGTGCCAGCAAACTAGGGAGTACCAATGAGCAGTTCTTC
v_call: TRBV11-3
cdr3_length: 13
clone_size: medium-sized
d_call: .
j_call: TRBJ2-1

cdr3_aa: CSARGLASYNEQYF
cdr3_nt: TGCAGTGCTAGAGGACTAGCGTCGTATAACGAGCAGTACTTC
v_call: TRBV20-1
cdr3_length: 14
clone_size: .
d_call: TRBD2
j_call: TRBJ2-7

cdr3_aa: CASTEEGFWGNQPQHF
cdr3_nt: TGTGCCAGTACCGAGGAAGGGTTCTGGGGCAATCAGCCCCAGCATTTT
v_call: TRBV19
cdr3_length: 16
clone_size: many
d_call: .
j_call: TRBJ1-5

cdr3_aa: CATSTSGKVYNEQFF
cdr3_nt: TGTGCCACCAGCACCAGCGGGAAGGTTTACAATGAGCAGTTCTTC
v_call: TRBV15
cdr3_length: 15
clone_size: many
d_call: TRBD2
j_call: TRBJ2-1

cdr3_aa: CASSYGLGGTGELFF
cdr3_nt: TGTGCCAGCAGTTACGGACTAGGGGGCACCGGGGAGCTGTTTTTT
v_call: TRBV6-2/TRBV6-3
cdr3_length: 15
clone_size: medium-sized
d_call: .
j_call: TRBJ2-2

cdr3_aa: CAWSGSRLETQYF
cdr3_nt: TGTGCCTGGAGTGGAAGTAGGTTAGAGACCCAGTACTTC
v_call: TRBV30
cdr3_length: 13
clone_size: once
d_call: .
j_call: TRBJ2-5

cdr3_aa: CASSESGTQSYEQYF
cdr3_nt: TGTGCCAGCAGCGAAAGCGGGACTCAAAGCTACGAGCAGTACTTC
v_call: TRBV9
cdr3_length: 15
clone_size: many
d_call: TRBD2
j_call: TRBJ2-7

cdr3_aa: CASSVDRYQPQHF
cdr3_nt: TGTGCCAGCAGCGTAGACAGATATCAGCCCCAGCATTTT
v_call: TRBV11-2
cdr3_length: 13
clone_size: .
d_call: .
j_call: TRBJ1-5

cdr3_aa: CASSLDRKAGYNEQFF
cdr3_nt: TGTGCCAGCAGTCTCGACAGGAAGGCGGGCTACAATGAGCAGTTCTTC
v_call: TRBV6-4
cdr3_length: 16
clone_size: .
d_call: .
j_call: TRBJ2-1

cdr3_aa: CSARDWAGGEGETQYF
cdr3_nt: TGCAGTGCTAGAGATTGGGCAGGGGGCGAGGGAGAGACCCAGTACTTC
v_call: TRBV20-1
cdr3_length: 16
clone_size: many
d_call: TRBD1
j_call: TRBJ2-5

cdr3_aa: CASRTSGQGLQPQHF
cdr3_nt: TGTGCCAGCAGGACCTCGGGACAGGGGTTGCAGCCCCAGCATTTT
v_call: TRBV28
cdr3_length: 15
clone_size: .
d_call: TRBD1
j_call: TRBJ1-5

cdr3_aa: CASSKTTSGDYNEQFF
cdr3_nt: TGTGCCAGCAGTAAAACGACTAGCGGGGATTACAATGAGCAGTTCTTC
v_call: TRBV6-4
cdr3_length: 16
clone_size: many
d_call: TRBD2
j_call: TRBJ2-1

cdr3_aa: CASSLAYSGGSTGELFF
cdr3_nt: TGTGCCAGCAGCTTAGCTTATAGCGGGGGGAGCACCGGGGAGCTGTTTTTT
v_call: TRBV7-8
cdr3_length: 17
clone_size: many
d_call: TRBD2
j_call: TRBJ2-2

cdr3_aa: CASSLAGEWEQYF
cdr3_nt: TGTGCCAGCAGCTTAGCGGGGGAATGGGAGCAGTACTTC
v_call: TRBV7-6
cdr3_length: 13
clone_size: many
d_call: .
j_call: TRBJ2-7

cdr3_aa: CASSLLAPPYNEQFF
cdr3_nt: TGTGCCAGCAGCTTGTTAGCCCCCCCCTACAATGAGCAGTTCTTC
v_call: TRBV7-2
cdr3_length: 15
clone_size: many
d_call: .
j_call: TRBJ2-1

cdr3_aa: CATSDLSGRDNNEQFF
cdr3_nt: TGTGCCACCAGTGATCTCAGCGGGAGGGATAACAATGAGCAGTTCTTC
v_call: TRBV24-1
cdr3_length: 16
clone_size: few
d_call: TRBD2
j_call: TRBJ2-1

cdr3_aa: CASSRDSGLGTQYF
cdr3_nt: TGTGCCAGCAGCCGGGACAGCGGGCTTGGGACCCAGTACTTC
v_call: TRBV6-1
cdr3_length: 14
clone_size: many
d_call: .
j_call: TRBJ2-5

cdr3_aa: CASSLAVGNTGELFF
cdr3_nt: TGCGCCAGCAGCTTGGCCGTGGGGAACACCGGGGAGCTGTTTTTT
v_call: TRBV5-1
cdr3_length: 15
clone_size: medium-sized
d_call: .
j_call: TRBJ2-2

cdr3_aa: CASSPRGWDHTDTQYF
cdr3_nt: TGTGCCAGCAGTCCCAGGGGATGGGACCACACAGATACGCAGTATTTT
v_call: TRBV27
cdr3_length: 16
clone_size: many
d_call: .
j_call: TRBJ2-3

cdr3_aa: CASRRYSNQPQHF
cdr3_nt: TGTGCCAGCAGGCGATATAGCAATCAGCCCCAGCATTTT
v_call: TRBV6-1
cdr3_length: 13
clone_size: many
d_call: .
j_call: TRBJ1-5

cdr3_aa: CSAHRDWDTQYF
cdr3_nt: TGCAGTGCCCACAGGGATTGGGATACGCAGTATTTT
v_call: TRBV20-1
cdr3_length: 12
clone_size: many
d_call: .
j_call: TRBJ2-3

cdr3_aa: CASSFPVGGGAEQYF
cdr3_nt: TGCGCCAGCAGCTTCCCGGTCGGGGGGGGCGCCGAGCAGTACTTC
v_call: TRBV5-1
cdr3_length: 15
clone_size: .
d_call: TRBD2
j_call: TRBJ2-7

cdr3_aa: CSAAGGTIGSTDTQYF
cdr3_nt: TGCAGTGCTGCGGGCGGGACTATCGGGAGTACAGATACGCAGTATTTT
v_call: TRBV20-1
cdr3_length: 16
clone_size: .
d_call: TRBD2
j_call: TRBJ2-3

cdr3_aa: CAIREDRGRVGELFF
cdr3_nt: TGTGCCATCAGAGAGGACAGGGGGCGAGTCGGGGAGCTGTTTTTT
v_call: TRBV10-3
cdr3_length: 15
clone_size: .
d_call: TRBD1
j_call: TRBJ2-2

cdr3_aa: CASISGGNQPQHF
cdr3_nt: TGTGCCAGCATATCGGGCGGGAATCAGCCCCAGCATTTT
v_call: TRBV28
cdr3_length: 13
clone_size: many
d_call: .
j_call: TRBJ1-5

cdr3_aa: CASSAGTSSQEVQFF
cdr3_nt: TGTGCCAGCAGCGCCGGGACTAGCAGCCAGGAAGTGCAGTTCTTC
v_call: TRBV9
cdr3_length: 15
clone_size: .
d_call: TRBD2
j_call: TRBJ2-1

cdr3_aa: CASSSGLYEQYF
cdr3_nt: TGCGCCAGCAGCTCAGGGTTATACGAGCAGTACTTC
v_call: TRBV5-1
cdr3_length: 12
clone_size: many
d_call: .
j_call: TRBJ2-7

cdr3_aa: CASSPNEGKPLHF
cdr3_nt: TGTGCCAGCTCACCTAACGAGGGGAAACCCCTCCACTTT
v_call: TRBV18
cdr3_length: 13
clone_size: .
d_call: .
j_call: TRBJ1-6

cdr3_aa: CASSYHRAGVSTDTQYF
cdr3_nt: TGTGCCAGCAGTTACCATCGGGCGGGAGTCAGCACAGATACGCAGTATTTT
v_call: TRBV6-6
cdr3_length: 17
clone_size: few
d_call: TRBD2
j_call: TRBJ2-3

cdr3_aa: CAWSASHNQPQHF
cdr3_nt: TGTGCCTGGAGTGCCTCCCACAATCAGCCCCAGCATTTT
v_call: TRBV30
cdr3_length: 13
clone_size: .
d_call: .
j_call: TRBJ1-5

cdr3_aa: CASSISGRSGTGELFF
cdr3_nt: TGTGCCAGTAGTATCAGCGGGAGGTCCGGCACCGGGGAGCTGTTTTTT
v_call: TRBV19
cdr3_length: 16
clone_size: many
d_call: TRBD2
j_call: TRBJ2-2

cdr3_aa: CASSNPSGSSYEQYF
cdr3_nt: TGTGCCAGCAGTAACCCTAGCGGGAGCTCCTACGAGCAGTACTTC
v_call: TRBV7-2
cdr3_length: 15
clone_size: medium-sized
d_call: TRBD2
j_call: TRBJ2-7

cdr3_aa: CASSQPGQYLTYEQYF
cdr3_nt: TGCGCCAGCAGCCAGCCGGGACAGTACTTGACCTACGAGCAGTACTTC
v_call: TRBV4-1
cdr3_length: 16
clone_size: many
d_call: TRBD1
j_call: TRBJ2-7

cdr3_aa: CASSRNQAGEQFF
cdr3_nt: TGTGCCAGCAGCCGCAACCAGGCGGGTGAGCAGTTCTTC
v_call: TRBV3-1
cdr3_length: 13
clone_size: many
d_call: .
j_call: TRBJ2-1

cdr3_aa: CASSLESGQTQAFF
cdr3_nt: TGCGCCAGCAGCTTGGAATCAGGGCAGACCCAAGCTTTCTTT
v_call: TRBV5-1
cdr3_length: 14
clone_size: .
d_call: .
j_call: TRBJ1-1

cdr3_aa: CASSARDTTSYEQYF
cdr3_nt: TGCGCCAGCAGCGCCCGGGACACGACCTCCTACGAGCAGTACTTC
v_call: TRBV5-1
cdr3_length: 15
clone_size: medium-sized
d_call: .
j_call: TRBJ2-7

cdr3_aa: CASSLDRGSNQPQHF
cdr3_nt: TGTGCCAGCAGCCTCGACAGGGGTAGCAATCAGCCCCAGCATTTT
v_call: TRBV6-1
cdr3_length: 15
clone_size: many
d_call: TRBD1
j_call: TRBJ1-5

cdr3_aa: CASSLEDWEEQFF
cdr3_nt: TGTGCCAGCAGCCTTGAGGACTGGGAGGAGCAGTTCTTC
v_call: TRBV9
cdr3_length: 13
clone_size: many
d_call: .
j_call: TRBJ2-1

cdr3_aa: CASTFGARGRYEQFF
cdr3_nt: TGTGCCAGTACTTTTGGGGCTCGCGGGAGGTATGAGCAGTTCTTC
v_call: TRBV19
cdr3_length: 15
clone_size: .
d_call: TRBD2
j_call: TRBJ2-1

cdr3_aa: CSVLPAGISEAFF
cdr3_nt: TGCAGCGTCCTCCCTGCGGGGATATCCGAAGCTTTCTTT
v_call: TRBV29-1
cdr3_length: 13
clone_size: many
d_call: .
j_call: TRBJ1-1